The rows below give T cell receptor beta chains drawn from one sample of a study of blood T cell repertoires in COVID-19. The data were produced by immunoSEQ multiplex PCR, yet TCRdb's version contains in-frame clones alone and is incomplete. The table includes about 140,000 clones, approximately 85% detected once. Sequencing was carried out using peripheral blood. The source of these receptors is a woman aged 80 or older with acute or convalescent COVID-19. Each CDR3 is given with its conserved first and last residue. D genes are given only for firm matches. Expanded clones get a size class; other rows say once, few or many, or leave the size out.

D: NA
J: TRBJ1-4
V: TRBV27
size: NA
DNA: TGTGCCAGTACTCTCACCGGCTCCACGGGGGAAAAACTGTTTTTT
CDR3: CASTLTGSTGEKLFF

D: TRBD1
J: TRBJ2-7
V: TRBV19
size: NA
DNA: TGTGCCAGACACGGCCCCTCCCGGGACAGGGTTTTCCTTTCCTACTACGAGCAGTACTTC
CDR3: CARHGPSRDRVFLSYYEQYF

D: NA
J: TRBJ1-2
V: TRBV14
size: NA
DNA: TGTGCCAGCAGCCAAGATTCGGGGATCTATGGCTACACCTTC
CDR3: CASSQDSGIYGYTF

D: TRBD1
J: TRBJ1-5
V: TRBV2
size: NA
DNA: TGTGCCAGCGGGGGGACAGGGAATCAGCCCCAGCATTTT
CDR3: CASGGTGNQPQHF

D: TRBD1
J: TRBJ2-7
V: TRBV18
size: NA
DNA: TGTGCCAGCTCCTGGACAGGGGCTGGGGAGCAGTACTTC
CDR3: CASSWTGAGEQYF

D: TRBD1
J: TRBJ1-1
V: TRBV28
size: NA
DNA: TGTGCCAGCAGATTTCAGGGGGCGCGGGCTTTCTTT
CDR3: CASRFQGARAFF

D: NA
J: TRBJ2-3
V: TRBV19
size: NA
DNA: TGTGCCAGTAGTAGCGGCAGGGGCACAGATACGCAGTATTTT
CDR3: CASSSGRGTDTQYF

D: TRBD1
J: TRBJ2-2
V: TRBV5-1
size: NA
DNA: TGCGCCAGCAGCCCGAAACAGGGGTTCACCGGGGAGCTGTTTTTT
CDR3: CASSPKQGFTGELFF

D: NA
J: TRBJ2-7
V: TRBV3-1/TRBV3-2
size: once
DNA: TGTGCCAGCAGCCAAGCTCGGGGTTCGGTCGAGCAGTACTTC
CDR3: CASSQARGSVEQYF

D: NA
J: TRBJ2-3
V: TRBV27
size: NA
DNA: TGTGCCAGCAGTTCCCTGCCCTCCAAACTCCCGGGTGGCACAGATACGCAGTATTTT
CDR3: CASSSLPSKLPGGTDTQYF

D: NA
J: TRBJ1-5
V: TRBV10-3
size: NA
DNA: TGTGCCATCAGTGAGTCCGGCAATCAGCCCCAGCATTTT
CDR3: CAISESGNQPQHF

D: TRBD2
J: TRBJ2-1
V: TRBV7-2
size: NA
DNA: TGTGCCAGCAGCTTAGGACTAGCGGTTATCAATGAGCAGTTCTTC
CDR3: CASSLGLAVINEQFF

D: TRBD2
J: TRBJ2-7
V: TRBV2
size: NA
DNA: TGTGCCAGCAGTGAATGGGCTAGCGGGAGGGCCCTGGGGTACGAGCAGTACTTC
CDR3: CASSEWASGRALGYEQYF

D: TRBD2
J: TRBJ2-5
V: TRBV7-7
size: NA
DNA: TGTGCCAGCAGCTCGCGGGAGGGTGAGACCCAGTACTTC
CDR3: CASSSREGETQYF

D: TRBD2
J: TRBJ2-3
V: TRBV5-1
size: NA
DNA: TGCGCCAGCAGCTTCGCGGCGGGGGGGATGACAGATACGCAGTATTTT
CDR3: CASSFAAGGMTDTQYF

D: NA
J: TRBJ1-4
V: TRBV28
size: NA
DNA: TGTGCCAGCAGCCGATTCCAGGGAGGGGGGGAAAAACTGTTTTTT
CDR3: CASSRFQGGGEKLFF

D: NA
J: TRBJ2-5
V: TRBV19
size: NA
DNA: TGTGCCAGTAGTATAGACGGCAGGGGAAGGCAAGAGACCCAGTACTTC
CDR3: CASSIDGRGRQETQYF

D: NA
J: TRBJ2-5
V: TRBV10-1
size: NA
DNA: TGCGCCAGCAGCCGGGCTAGCAGTGGAGAGACCCAGTACTTC
CDR3: CASSRASSGETQYF

D: TRBD1
J: TRBJ1-6
V: TRBV7-9
size: NA
DNA: TGTGCCAGCAGCTTTTCAGGGGGGTTTTCACCCCTCCACTTT
CDR3: CASSFSGGFSPLHF

D: NA
J: TRBJ2-5
V: TRBV28
size: NA
DNA: TGTGCCAGCAGTTTCCAATCCCCAGGAAAAGAGACCCAGTACTTC
CDR3: CASSFQSPGKETQYF

D: NA
J: TRBJ1-2
V: TRBV27
size: NA
DNA: TGTGCCAGCAGTCAAACAGGGCGCCACTATGGCTACACCTTC
CDR3: CASSQTGRHYGYTF

D: TRBD2
J: TRBJ2-7
V: TRBV3-1/TRBV3-2
size: once
DNA: TGTGCCAGCAGCCTCGATGGGGTGTTAGCGGGAGAAGGCGAGCAGTACTTC
CDR3: CASSLDGVLAGEGEQYF

D: TRBD2
J: TRBJ2-1
V: TRBV4-1
size: NA
DNA: TGCGCCAGCAGCCAAGGACTAGCGGGAGTATATGAGCAGTTCTTC
CDR3: CASSQGLAGVYEQFF